This TCR beta chain was sequenced for a study of blood T cell repertoires in COVID-19. This CDR3 spans 15 amino acids. Trimming pared 8 bases from V and 7 bases from J, leaving 18 bases between. Germline V lookup: CDR1 MDHEN, CDR2 SYDVKM. The repertoire was sequenced with immunoSEQ multiplex PCR; TCRdb's copy has only in-frame clones and lacks some. The table shows 200,000 to 250,000 clones, with approximately 86% occurring only once. The genes are TRBV28 and TRBJ1-6; perhaps TRBD1 as D (6 bases). This TCR was recovered from a woman aged 45-65 years who had recovered from COVID-19. Sample: PBMCs or T cells enriched from blood (not recorded which). The CDR3 nucleotides are TGTGCCAGCGAACCGGGGGGCGCGGGGAATTCACCCCTCCACTTT. This codes for CASEPGGAGNSPLHF.